A single sample is the source of the 30 T cell receptor beta chains below, sequenced in a study of CD8 T cells in ankylosing spondylitis. From the 5' RACE reads, TCRdb called clonotypes with MiXCR, one entry per CDR3 protein. There are around 320,000 distinct CDR3 sequences in the sample; about 20% occur only once, and roughly 3.4% lies in the top ten. Sequencing used blood, either unsorted or a sorted T cell fraction (not recorded which). Receptor source: a female donor with ankylosing spondylitis or in good health (not recorded which).

This chain joins TRBV20-1 and TRBJ2-1, with 8 bases lining up with TRBD2. From germline, CDR1 is DFQATT and CDR2 SNEGSKA (reference sequence). The CDR3 is 18 residues long. J gave up 2 bases and V 0 bases, and 12 bases lay outside the gene matches. This chain's CDR3 is CSARDADLAGGPYNEQFF. CDR3 in DNA: TGCAGTGCTAGAGATGCTGACTTGGCGGGAGGCCCCTACAATGAGCAGTTCTTC.

This clonotype was seen more than once but under ten times. The V call is TRBV4-3, the J call TRBJ1-2, with D possibly matching TRBD1 (5 bases). V was pared by 2 bases and J by 8 bases, with 12 bases between. CDR1 and CDR2 (germline): LGHNA, YSLEER. The CDR3 is made up of 13 amino acids. CDR3 bases: TGCGCCAGCAGCCAATCCAGGGAGCGGGGCTACACCTTC. Amino acids: CASSQSRERGYTF.

This clonotype was seen only a few times. The rearrangement joins TRBV4-3 to TRBJ2-5; D gene ambiguous. This CDR3 spans 15 amino acids. CDR1 is LGHNA and CDR2 is YSLEER in the germline V gene. V lost 0 bases to trimming and J lost 4 bases, with 12 bases between them. CDR3 nucleotide sequence: TGCGCCAGCAGCCAAGACGCTACTAAGGGAGAGACCCAGTACTTC. It translates to CASSQDATKGETQYF.

This clonotype was recorded only once. The J gene is TRBJ2-7, the V gene TRBV5-5; D gene ambiguous. Germline values: CDR1 SGHKS, CDR2 YYEKEE (reference sequence). This CDR3 spans 13 amino acids. Between the trimmed V and J ends, which lost 0 bases and 5 bases, there was a span of 9 bases. The CDR3, as DNA: TGTGCCAGCAGCTTGGCAGTACGCCACGAGCAGTACTTC. This translates into CASSLAVRHEQYF.

This clonotype occurred many times. V and J are TRBV9 and TRBJ2-7; 7 bases agree with TRBD2. The germline V gene has CDR1 SGDLS and CDR2 YYNGEE. CDR3 size: 14 residues. The ends lost 1 base at V and 4 bases at J; junction bases unmatched: 5. The CDR3 nucleotides are TGTGCCAGCAGCGTAATGCGGGAGTCTTACGAGCAGTACTTC. It translates to CASSVMRESYEQYF.

On this clonotype: Possible read error: a much larger clone is one base away. The gene calls are TRBV3-1 and TRBJ2-2, with a tentative D call TRBD2 (6 bases). V was cut by 4 bases and J by 6 bases, with 6 bases left in between. In germline, CDR1 is LGHDT, CDR2 YNNKEL (reference sequence). CDR3 length: 12 amino acids. DNA of the CDR3: TGTGCCAGCAGCCGGGACTCCGGGGAGCTGTTTTTT. It encodes CASSRDSGELFF.

The V call is TRBV12-3 or TRBV12-4, the J call TRBJ1-1; 10 bases line up with TRBD1. V lost 6 bases, J lost 5 bases, and 6 bases stayed unmatched. The CDR3 spans 14 residues. DNA of the CDR3: TGTGCCAGCAGCCGACAGGGGGCCAGGACTGAAGCTTTCTTT. This encodes CASSRQGARTEAFF.

This clonotype appeared a few times. The rearrangement links TRBV27 to TRBJ1-1; 7 positions agree with TRBD1. The germline V gene has CDR1 MNHEY and CDR2 SMNVEV (reference sequence). Trimming removed 2 bases from V and 8 bases from J; junction bases left unmatched: 5. The CDR3 totals 13 residues. The CDR3 coding sequence is TGTGCCAGCAGTTTAGCCACGACAGGGGAAGCTTTCTTT. Protein sequence: CASSLATTGEAFF.

At least ten counts were recorded for this clonotype. The chain carries TRBV20-1 and TRBJ2-3; 8 positions agree with TRBD1. The CDR3 runs to 15 residues. V trimming: 5 bases; J trimming: 0 bases; junction bases outside the gene matches: 7. CDR1 and CDR2 from the germline V gene are DFQATT and SNEGSKA (reference sequence). CDR3 loop: CSAPTGQASTDTQYF. For the CDR3, the DNA is TGCAGTGCTCCCACGGGACAGGCTAGCACAGATACGCAGTATTTT.

This clonotype has ten or more counts. The J gene is TRBJ2-7, the V gene TRBV10-3, with no clear D. Deletions cut 4 bases from V and 5 bases from J, with 6 bases between. CDR1 is ENHRY and CDR2 is SYGVKD in the germline V gene. This CDR3 region has 11 residues. The CDR3 here is CAISGYNEQYF. The CDR3 DNA sequence: TGTGCCATCAGTGGTTATAACGAGCAGTACTTC.

V and J are TRBV5-6 and TRBJ2-1, with D perhaps TRBD2 (5 bases). Trimming removed 1 base at V and 5 bases at J, with 10 bases between. The CDR3 contains 14 residues. Germline CDR1 is SGHDT and CDR2 is YYEEEE. The CDR3 DNA follows: TGTGCCAGCAGCTTGTTGGGGAGCGACAATGAGCAGTTCTTC. Protein sequence: CASSLLGSDNEQFF.

The chain combines TRBV6-1 with TRBJ2-7; 13 nucleotides align to TRBD2. This CDR3 has 17 residues. Trimming cost V 7 bases and J 0 bases; bases outside gene matches: 9. The germline CDR1 and CDR2 sequences are MNHNS and SASEGT. CDR3 region: CASTPTSGRISSYEQYF. CDR3 in DNA: TGTGCCAGCACCCCGACTAGCGGGAGGATAAGCTCCTACGAGCAGTACTTC.

The chain couples TRBV6-5 to TRBJ2-5; D unclear. V lost 2 bases and J 2 bases, leaving 9 bases between the germline ends. CDR3 size: 14 residues. Germline V gene data show CDR1 as MNHEY and CDR2 as SVGAGI. Here the CDR3 DNA reads TGTGCCAGCAGTTACGCTGGGTCGCAAGAGACCCAGTACTTC. Its protein is CASSYAGSQETQYF.

The V call is TRBV4-3, the J call TRBJ1-2; TRBD1 aligns across 7 bases. CDR3 size: 15 residues. Germline CDR1 is LGHNA and CDR2 is YSLEER. Unmatched junction bases numbered 8, after V lost 0 bases and J lost 7 bases. The CDR3 DNA reads TGCGCCAGCAGCCAAGATGGTTCAGGACAGGCTGGCTACACCTTC. Encoded protein: CASSQDGSGQAGYTF.

This clonotype was seen a few times. The chain combines TRBV9 with TRBJ2-2; D uncertain. Per germline, CDR1 SGDLS and CDR2 YYNGEE. The ends were cut back, 2 bases at V and 8 bases at J, with 7 bases in the middle. CDR3 length: 12 residues. CDR3 DNA: TGTGCCAGCAGCGTGTCCGGGGGGGAGCTGTTTTTT. It yields the protein CASSVSGGELFF.

This rearrangement joins TRBV25-1 to TRBJ2-3; 7 bases match TRBD2. CDR3 size: 15 residues. Germline lookup yields CDR1 MGHDK and CDR2 SYGVNS. V dropped 3 bases and J dropped 2; count of bases not matched to a gene: 5. The CDR3 DNA reads as TGTGCCAGCAGTGACACTAGCGTACTCACAGATACGCAGTATTTT. Protein sequence: CASSDTSVLTDTQYF.

Ten or more counts support this clonotype. This chain links TRBV20-1 with TRBJ2-7; 7 bases align to TRBD1. The CDR3 spans 12 residues. CDR1 is DFQATT, CDR2 SNEGSKA, per germline (reference sequence). V shed 6 bases, J shed 2 bases, and the junction held 4 bases outside the gene matches. CDR3 sequence: CSASGQAYEQYF. DNA for the CDR3: TGCAGTGCGAGTGGACAGGCCTACGAGCAGTACTTC.

In its sample, this clonotype was seen many times. This sequence joins TRBV7-2 and TRBJ2-1; D remains unclear. The CDR3 is made up of 13 amino acids. V dropped 0 bases and J dropped 9 bases, with 9 bases sitting between them. Looked up from germline, CDR1 is SGHTA and CDR2 is FQGNSA. CDR3 loop: CASSLAGASEQFF. CDR3 sequence (DNA): TGTGCCAGCAGCTTAGCGGGTGCCTCTGAGCAGTTCTTC.

There are a few counts of this clonotype. The rearrangement uses TRBV20-1 and TRBJ2-5, with D tentatively TRBD2 (6 bases). V shed 4 bases and J shed 6 bases, with 18 bases lying between them. The CDR3 is made up of 14 amino acids. CDR1 and CDR2 (germline): DFQATT, SNEGSKA (reference sequence). The CDR3 DNA is TGCAGTGCTAACAGCGGAGGGGTCACAAAGACCCAGTACTTC. Translating gives CSANSGGVTKTQYF.

V and J are TRBV28 and TRBJ2-3; no clear D gene. The V gene's germline CDR1 is MDHEN and CDR2 SYDVKM. Trimming removed 4 bases from V and 9 bases from J, with 11 bases in between. The CDR3 sequence is 12 residues long. The CDR3 sequence: CASSSPTVTQYF. DNA of the CDR3: TGTGCCAGCAGTTCCCCCACTGTCACGCAGTATTTT. Together with reference TRBV28 and TRBJ2-3, the CDR3 gives the full variable domain: DVKVTQSSRYLVKRTGEKVFLECVQDMDHENMFWYRQDPGLGLRLIYFSYDVKMKEKGDIPEGYSVSREKKERFSLILESASTNQTSMYLCASSSPTVTQYFGPGTRLTVL.

This sequence joins TRBV11-2 and TRBJ2-2; D tentatively reads TRBD1 or TRBD2 (5 bases each). This CDR3 has 20 residues. Germline lookup yields CDR1 SGHAT and CDR2 FQNNGV. Trimming stripped 0 bases from V and 0 bases from J, with 20 bases between. CDR3 loop: CASSLERILGRTANTGELFF. In DNA, the CDR3 is TGTGCCAGCAGCTTAGAAAGAATCTTGGGACGGACCGCGAACACCGGGGAGCTGTTTTTT.

V is TRBV20-1 and J is TRBJ2-1, with D possibly matching TRBD2 (5 bases). Germline V CDR1 and CDR2: DFQATT, SNEGSKA (reference sequence). The CDR3 has 14 residues. The ends were cut back, 5 bases at V and 8 bases at J, with 19 bases in the middle. The chain's CDR3 is CSAGVGAGWYEQFF. In DNA form, the CDR3 reads TGCAGTGCTGGGGTAGGCGCGGGTTGGTATGAGCAGTTCTTC.

This clonotype has just a few counts. This chain connects TRBV10-3 to TRBJ2-2; the D gene could be TRBD1 or TRBD2 (5 bases each). CDR3 length equals 13 residues. Trimming left V 6 bases short and J 8 bases short, with 13 bases between. Germline-derived CDR1 and CDR2 are ENHRY and SYGVKD. CDR3 sequence reads: CAISRDGEGELFF. The DNA of the CDR3 is TGTGCCATCAGCCGGGACGGAGAAGGGGAGCTGTTTTTT.

This clonotype showed up many times. The CDR3 nucleotides are TGCAGCGTTGCCGGGAGAGAGACCCAGTACTTC. Translating gives CSVAGRETQYF. The gene calls are TRBV29-1 and TRBJ2-5; perhaps TRBD2 as D (6 bases). Per germline, CDR1 SQVTM and CDR2 ANQGSEA. V was shortened by 4 bases and J by 4 bases, with 7 bases between the two germline ends. The length of the CDR3 is 11 residues.

Only a few counts were recorded for this clonotype. The CDR3 bases are TGCGCCAGCAGCTTACTAGCGGAATCCTACAATGAGCAGTTCTTC. It encodes CASSLLAESYNEQFF. This sequence joins TRBV5-1 and TRBJ2-1; TRBD2 aligns across 8 bases. This CDR3 contains 15 residues. Germline values: CDR1 SGHRS, CDR2 YFSETQ. The J segment lost 1 base and the V segment lost 2 bases, leaving 2 bases of the junction unmatched.

CDR3: CASSYPQRRSYEQYF. In nucleotides, the CDR3 is TGTGCCAGCAGTTACCCCCAGCGGAGATCCTACGAGCAGTACTTC. This chain connects TRBV6-2 or TRBV6-3 to TRBJ2-7; D may be TRBD2 (5 bases). The CDR3 loop spans 15 amino acids. Deletions cut 2 bases from V and 1 base from J, with 12 bases between. CDR1 is MNHEY and CDR2 is SVGEGT in the germline V gene.

The V and J genes are TRBV7-9 and TRBJ2-3; D is undetermined. The CDR3 is 12 amino acids. The germline V and J ends were trimmed by 10 bases and 5 bases, with 13 bases remaining between them. Germline V CDR1 and CDR2: SEHNR, FQNEAQ (reference sequence). The CDR3 nucleotides read TGTGCCACTCGACGGTCCGGAGATACGCAGTATTTT. This codes for CATRRSGDTQYF.

V and J are TRBV23-1 and TRBJ2-1, with TRBD2 identical over 8 bases. TRBV23-1 is an open reading frame, and its role is uncertain. J lost 12 bases, V lost 0 bases, and 16 bases had no gene match. CDR3 length equals 17 residues. The CDR3, as DNA: TGCGCCAGCAGTCAATCGAGGACGAGCGGGAGTAGTTTGCTGCAGTTCTTC. Protein: CASSQSRTSGSSLLQFF.

The genes are TRBV5-6 and TRBJ1-2; 7 nucleotides match TRBD1. The CDR3 sequence is 14 residues long. The germline CDR1 and CDR2 sequences are SGHDT and YYEEEE. The J segment lost 4 bases and the V segment lost 4 bases, leaving 7 bases of the junction unmatched. The CDR3: CASSLGTAPYGYTF. In DNA form, the CDR3 reads TGTGCCAGCAGCCTCGGGACAGCTCCCTATGGCTACACCTTC.

The chain is built from TRBV5-1 and TRBJ2-7; unclear D gene. Germline V gene data show CDR1 as SGHRS and CDR2 as YFSETQ. The CDR3 is made up of 12 amino acids. Trimming shortened V by 0 bases and J by 5 bases, and 6 bases separated the two germline ends. The CDR3 bases are TGCGCCAGCAGCTTGGCCATGGACGAGCAGTACTTC. Protein product: CASSLAMDEQYF.